Below, 8 T cell receptor beta chains from the same sample are listed, as sequenced in a study of T cells in Graves' hyperthyroidism and ophthalmopathy. The CDR3 regions of TCR beta were amplified from RNA transcripts. RT-PCR in the first round (using the HTBI primer set) targeted the TCR CDR3. One entry per CDR3 protein, called by TCRdb with MiXCR from the multiplex PCR reads. The sample lists 250,000 to 300,000 distinct CDR3 sequences; approximately 16% were seen once. The sample comprised blood. The receptors originated from a woman in her fifties or sixties with Graves' hyperthyroidism that later progressed to Graves' ophthalmopathy.

V gene TRBV6-6 combines with J gene TRBJ2-7, with D tentatively TRBD2 (5 bases). The CDR3 spans 17 residues. From germline, CDR1 is MNHNY and CDR2 SVGAGI (reference sequence). V dropped 0 bases and J dropped 0 bases, with 15 bases sitting between them. The CDR3 nucleotides read TGTGCCAGCAGTTACTCGATCCAACGGGAACTCTCCTACGAGCAGTACTTC. Protein product: CASSYSIQRELSYEQYF.

This clonotype was detected many times. The chain uses TRBV7-3 and TRBJ2-1; D is possibly TRBD1 (5 bases). CDR1 is SGHTA and CDR2 is FQGTGA in the germline V gene. V was cut by 0 bases and J by 6 bases, with 15 bases left in between. CDR3 length: 16 amino acids. The DNA of the CDR3 is TGTGCCAGCAGCTTAACGCGGCAGGGAAGGGGCAATGAGCAGTTCTTC. The encoded protein is CASSLTRQGRGNEQFF.

A remark on this clonotype: One end of the junction is discordant with germline, which a read error may explain. The CDR3 region is CSVYPGSSNEQYF. The CDR3 DNA reads as TGCAGCGTATATCCGGGATCCTCCAACGAGCAGTACTTC. The rearrangement uses TRBV29-1 and TRBJ2-7; tentatively, D is TRBD2 (5 bases). The CDR3 extends over 13 amino acids. CDR1 is SQVTM, CDR2 ANQGSEA, per germline.

V usage is TRBV20-1 and J usage is TRBJ2-3; no firm D call. Trimming pared 4 bases from V and 4 bases from J, leaving 18 bases between. Germline V gene data show CDR1 as DFQATT and CDR2 as SNEGSKA (reference sequence). CDR3 size: 15 residues. The CDR3 DNA follows: TGCAGTGCTATCGGCTTATCCATCATGGCAGATACGCAGTATTTT. Its protein product is CSAIGLSIMADTQYF.

The gene calls are TRBV9 and TRBJ2-1, with TRBD2 matching over 10 bases. Germline V gene sequence: CDR1 SGDLS, CDR2 YYNGEE. With 0 bases clipped from V and 9 bases from J, the junction kept 9 bases outside the gene matches. The CDR3 extends over 16 amino acids. Here the CDR3 DNA reads TGTGCCAGCAGCGTAGCCCCGGGACTAGCGTCGGGTGAGCAGTTCTTC. It translates to CASSVAPGLASGEQFF. The full variable domain, with the rest looked up from reference TRBV9 and TRBJ2-1, is DSGVTQTPKHLITATGQRVTLRCSPRSGDLSVYWYQQSLDQGLQFLIQYYNGEERAKGNILERFSAQQFPDLHSELNLSSLELGDSALYFCASSVAPGLASGEQFFGPGTRLTVL.

The V call is TRBV28, the J call TRBJ1-1; a possible D gene is TRBD1 (6 bases). Germline V lookup: CDR1 MDHEN, CDR2 SYDVKM. There are 15 residues in the CDR3. Trimming removed 2 bases from V and 3 bases from J, with 13 bases in between. CDR3 protein: CASSLGGAFHTEAFF. The CDR3 DNA sequence: TGTGCCAGCAGTTTAGGGGGGGCCTTTCACACTGAAGCTTTCTTT.

This clonotype was recorded a few times. This sequence joins TRBV24-1 and TRBJ2-1; TRBD2 agrees at 9 bases. The CDR3 contains 17 residues. CDR1 is KGHDR, CDR2 SFDVKD, per germline. V was pared by 7 bases and J by 3 bases, with 12 bases of the junction left unmatched. The CDR3 DNA sequence: TGTGCCACCAGAGGGGCCCAAAGCGGGAGGCTCTACAATGAGCAGTTCTTC. This translates into CATRGAQSGRLYNEQFF.

This clonotype was recorded many times. The V gene is TRBV28, the J gene TRBJ1-2, with 8 nucleotides matching TRBD1. Germline CDR1 and CDR2: MDHEN and SYDVKM. With V trimmed by 7 bases and J by 3 bases, 7 bases remained unmatched. CDR3 length equals 14 residues. The CDR3 nucleotides read TGTGCCAGCACCTTGACAGGGGAGTACTATGGCTACACCTTC. This gives the protein CASTLTGEYYGYTF.